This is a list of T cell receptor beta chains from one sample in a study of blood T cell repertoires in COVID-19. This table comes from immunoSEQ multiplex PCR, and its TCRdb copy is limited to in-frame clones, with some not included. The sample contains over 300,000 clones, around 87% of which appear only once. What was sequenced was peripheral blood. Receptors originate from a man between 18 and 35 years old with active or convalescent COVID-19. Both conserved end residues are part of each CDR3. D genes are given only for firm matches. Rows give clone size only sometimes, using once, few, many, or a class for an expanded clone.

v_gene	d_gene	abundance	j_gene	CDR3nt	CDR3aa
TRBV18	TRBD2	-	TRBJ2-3	TGTGCCAGCTCACCATCTAGCGGAGCCACAGATACGCAGTATTTT	CASSPSSGATDTQYF
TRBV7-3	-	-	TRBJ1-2	TGTGCCAGCAGCCCCGGGACAATTGGCTACACCTTC	CASSPGTIGYTF
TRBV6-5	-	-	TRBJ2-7	TGTGCCAGCAGTTACGGGCAGGGGGGATACGAGCAGTACTTC	CASSYGQGGYEQYF
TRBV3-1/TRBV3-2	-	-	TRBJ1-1	TGTGCCAGCAGCCAAGGACAGGCTCCAAACACTGAAGCTTTCTTT	CASSQGQAPNTEAFF
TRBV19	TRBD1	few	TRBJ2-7	TGTGCCAGTAGCCTGACAGGGGGCTCCTACGAGCAGTACTTC	CASSLTGGSYEQYF
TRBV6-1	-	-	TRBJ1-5	TGTGCCAGCAGTGAACTAGCGGGACCCACTTTGACCCAGCATTTT	CASSELAGPTLTQHF
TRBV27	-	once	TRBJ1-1	TGTGCCAGCAGTCGCCCGGGGCAGGGGAAGACTGAAGCTTTCTTT	CASSRPGQGKTEAFF
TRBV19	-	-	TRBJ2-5	TGTGCCAGTAGTATCGTGGGGCGGGAGACCCAGTACTTC	CASSIVGRETQYF
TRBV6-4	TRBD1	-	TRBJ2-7	TGTGCCAGCAGTCACAGGACAGGCAGCCACACCTACGAGCAGTACTTC	CASSHRTGSHTYEQYF
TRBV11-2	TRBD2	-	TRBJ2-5	TGTGCCAGCAGCTCCTTTGGGCTAGCGGGGGGCCAAGAGACCCAGTACTTC	CASSSFGLAGGQETQYF
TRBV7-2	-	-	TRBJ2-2	TGTGCCAGCAGCTTCCCAAAGTTGGCAAACACCGGGGAGCTGTTTTTT	CASSFPKLANTGELFF
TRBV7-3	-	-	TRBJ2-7	TGTGCCAGCAGCCTACTCCCCGGGAGCGGGTACGAGCAGTACTTC	CASSLLPGSGYEQYF
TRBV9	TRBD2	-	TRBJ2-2	TGTGCCAGCAGCACCGGACTAGCGGCGAACACCGGGGAGCTGTTTTTT	CASSTGLAANTGELFF
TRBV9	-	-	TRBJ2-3	TGTGCCAGCAGCGTCCCTAGTGAGGGAGATACGCAGTATTTT	CASSVPSEGDTQYF
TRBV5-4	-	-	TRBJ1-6	TGTGCCAGCAGCTTGGAATCCGGGTGGAGTTCACCCCTCCACTTT	CASSLESGWSSPLHF
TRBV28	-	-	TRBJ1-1	TGTGCCAGCAGTTTATCGGTGTCCATGAACACTGAAGCTTTCTTT	CASSLSVSMNTEAFF
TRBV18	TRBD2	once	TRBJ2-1	TGTGCCAGCTCACCACCGAGGCTAGCGGGAGTGGAGCAGTTCTTC	CASSPPRLAGVEQFF
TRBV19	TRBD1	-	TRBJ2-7	TGTGCCAGTAGTGGGGGACAGGGGACCTACGAGCAGTACTTC	CASSGGQGTYEQYF
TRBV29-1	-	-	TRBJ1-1	TGCAGCGTGAAGGACACTTTGAACACTGAAGCTTTCTTT	CSVKDTLNTEAFF
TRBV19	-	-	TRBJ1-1	TGTGCCAGTAGTATACAGGGAAACACTGAAGCTTTCTTT	CASSIQGNTEAFF
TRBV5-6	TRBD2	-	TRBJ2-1	TGTGCCAGTACTAGCGGAATCTCCTACAATGAGCAGTTCTTC	CASTSGISYNEQFF
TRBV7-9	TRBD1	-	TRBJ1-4	TGTGCCAGCAGCTTAGCAAACAGGGGACGGGATGAAAAACTGTTTTTT	CASSLANRGRDEKLFF
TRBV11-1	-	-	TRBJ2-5	TGTGCCAGCAGCTTAGCGCTTGAGAGGCAAGAGACCCAGTACTTC	CASSLALERQETQYF
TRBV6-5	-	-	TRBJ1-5	TGTGCCAGCAGACGAGGACACCTCCTCCATTTT	CASRRGHLLHF
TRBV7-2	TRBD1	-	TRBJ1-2	TGTGCCAGCAGCTGGACAGGGGGCGCAGGAGGAGGCTACACCTTC	CASSWTGGAGGGYTF
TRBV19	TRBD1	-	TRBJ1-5	TGTGCCAGTAGCTCGGACAGGGCTTGGCCCCAGCATTTT	CASSSDRAWPQHF
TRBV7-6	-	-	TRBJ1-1	TGTGCCAGCAGCCAAACAGTGAACACTGAAGCTTTCTTT	CASSQTVNTEAFF
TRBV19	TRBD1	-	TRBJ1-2	TGTGCCAGTAGTTCTGGGACAGGCAACTATGGCTACACCTTC	CASSSGTGNYGYTF
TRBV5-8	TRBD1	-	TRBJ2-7	TGTGCCAGCACCCCACAGGGGACCTCTACCTACGAGCAGTACTTC	CASTPQGTSTYEQYF
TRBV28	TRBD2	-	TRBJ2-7	TGTGCCAGCAGTTTATATAGTCCGGGGGGCTACGAGCAGTACTTC	CASSLYSPGGYEQYF
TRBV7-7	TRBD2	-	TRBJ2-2	TGTGCTAGCGGGCGACTAGCGGGAGGGATCGGGGAGCTGTTTTTT	CASGRLAGGIGELFF
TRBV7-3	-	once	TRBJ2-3	TGTGCCAGCCGGTCTGTCGGGTACACAGATACGCAGTATTTT	CASRSVGYTDTQYF